The 23 T cell receptor beta chains below were found in one sample sequenced in a study of cytomegalovirus exposure and HLA in healthy donors. Primers included in the PCR were 60 Vbeta and 13 Jbeta primers. Only in-frame clones appear in the TCRdb table, and some are missing; sequencing was by immunoSEQ multiplex PCR. The sample has 150,000 to 200,000 clones; roughly 68% are singletons. Sequencing used PBMCs. The receptors were sampled from a young woman in good health and CMV-seronegative.

The genes are TRBV7-9 and TRBJ2-2, with 7 bases aligning to TRBD1. This CDR3 is built from 15 residues. V lost 5 bases and J lost 1; bases outside the gene matches: 4. Germline CDR1 reads SEHNR; CDR2 reads FQNEAQ (reference sequence). The CDR3 bases are TGTGCCAGCAGCCCACGGACAGGGAACACCGGGGAGCTGTTTTTT. Residues: CASSPRTGNTGELFF.

This chain links TRBV6-1 with TRBJ2-7; 8 nucleotides agree with TRBD1. Germline CDR1 is MNHNS and CDR2 is SASEGT. The CDR3 is 15 amino acids. V lost 2 bases to trimming and J lost 0 bases; unmatched junction nucleotides: 3. Written as DNA, the CDR3 is TGTGCCAGCAGTGAATCCGGGACAGGCTCCTACGAGCAGTACTTC. Its protein product is CASSESGTGSYEQYF.

The chain recombines TRBV9 with TRBJ2-5, with unresolved D. The CDR3 loop spans 15 amino acids. The ends were cut back, 0 bases at V and 1 base at J, with 10 bases in the middle. Germline CDR1 is SGDLS and CDR2 is YYNGEE. The CDR3 DNA reads as TGTGCCAGCAGCGTAGCGTTGACTTCCCAAGAGACCCAGTACTTC. Amino acids: CASSVALTSQETQYF.

In this sample, this clone turned up once. V is TRBV4-3 and J is TRBJ1-2, with a weak D call TRBD1 (6 bases). The CDR3 consists of 16 residues. V was cut by 0 bases and J by 4 bases, with 15 bases left in between. Germline-derived CDR1 and CDR2 are LGHNA and YSLEER. The CDR3 is CASSQEVGALGYGYTF. DNA for the CDR3: TGCGCCAGCAGCCAAGAAGTGGGGGCCCTCGGCTATGGCTACACCTTC.

The rearrangement links TRBV19 to TRBJ1-1; D ambiguous. Trimming took 3 bases from V and 11 from J, leaving 22 bases between them. CDR1 LNHDA and CDR2 SQIVND come from the germline V gene (reference sequence). This CDR3 is 15 amino acids long. CDR3 protein: CASSMSSSSSENAFF. The CDR3 bases are TGTGCCAGTAGTATGTCAAGCAGCTCTAGTGAGAATGCTTTCTTT.

This clone was counted only a few times. This chain uses TRBV30 with TRBJ2-7; 9 nucleotides line up with TRBD1. The CDR3 sequence is 16 residues long. After removal of 3 bases from V and 9 bases from J, the junction contained 18 bases not matched to a gene. Looked up from germline, CDR1 is GTSNPN and CDR2 is SVGIG (reference sequence). CDR3 bases: TGTGCCTGGAGGGGTCCCCGGGACAGGGCCCCTGGGGGGCAGTACTTC. This encodes CAWRGPRDRAPGGQYF. Full variable domain (remainder filled in from reference TRBV30 and TRBJ2-7): SQTIHQWPATLVQPVGSPLSLECTVEGTSNPNLYWYRQAAGRGLQLLFYSVGIGQISSEVPQNLSASRPQDRQFILSSKKLLLSDSGFYLCAWRGPRDRAPGGQYFGPGTRLTVT.

This clone was detected only a few times. The chain couples TRBV4-1 to TRBJ2-1, with D unclear. CDR1 and CDR2 from the germline V gene are MGHRA and YSYEKL. Trimming cost V 1 base and J 0 bases, with 10 bases left between them. The CDR3 loop spans 16 amino acids. The CDR3 DNA is TGCGCCAGCAGCCAAGTCTCAGGATACTCCTACAATGAGCAGTTCTTC. It specifies CASSQVSGYSYNEQFF.

This clone was observed a few times. This rearrangement joins TRBV21-1 to TRBJ1-1. TRBV21-1 is reported as a pseudogene. The CDR3 totals 12 residues. The CDR3 DNA reads as TGTGCCAGCGGGGGAGGGGCAAGGTGGGCTTTCTTT. It is translated as CASGGGARWAFF.

This clone was found a few times. V is TRBV19 and J is TRBJ1-5, with 7 nucleotides matching TRBD1. CDR1 is LNHDA, CDR2 SQIVND, per germline (reference sequence). CDR3 length: 15 amino acids. V dropped 3 bases and J dropped 5; count of bases not matched to a gene: 7. The CDR3 loop reads CASSMDRDSYQPQHF. For the CDR3, the DNA is TGTGCCAGTAGTATGGACCGGGACAGCTATCAGCCCCAGCATTTT.

This rearrangement joins TRBV7-8 to TRBJ2-5, with TRBD2 identical over 12 bases. The CDR3 sequence is 16 residues long. The V gene end was trimmed by 6 bases and the J gene end by 5 bases; junction bases not matched to a gene: 10. Germline CDR1 and CDR2: SGHVS and FQNEAQ. CDR3 sequence: CASRPPGLAGRETQYF. CDR3 DNA: TGTGCCAGCAGGCCGCCTGGACTAGCGGGAAGGGAGACCCAGTACTTC.

The chain links TRBV11-2 to TRBJ2-1; 7 nucleotides agree with TRBD1. J was trimmed by 5 bases and V by 6 bases; bases with no gene match: 16. CDR3 length: 17 amino acids. Germline V lookup: CDR1 SGHAT, CDR2 FQNNGV. CDR3 protein: CASRPIIQGILDNEQFF. The CDR3 DNA reads TGTGCCAGCAGGCCAATTATACAGGGGATTTTGGACAATGAGCAGTTCTTC.

The CDR3, as DNA: TGTGCCAGCAGCTTACACGGGACTAGCCCTAATGAGCAGTTCTTC. It codes for CASSLHGTSPNEQFF. This sequence joins TRBV7-3 and TRBJ2-1, with 9 bases that match TRBD2. V shed 2 bases, J shed 7 bases, and the junction held 6 bases outside the gene matches. Looked up from germline, CDR1 is SGHTA and CDR2 is FQGTGA. This CDR3 comprises 15 residues.

V is TRBV19 and J is TRBJ2-3; possible D gene TRBD2, 5 bases. Germline V CDR1 and CDR2: LNHDA, SQIVND (reference sequence). V was cut by 8 bases and J by 4 bases, with 10 bases left in between. There are 12 residues in the CDR3. For the CDR3, the DNA is TGTGCCAGTGGACTTGGACCAGATACGCAGTATTTT. It translates to CASGLGPDTQYF. The full variable domain, rest sourced from reference TRBV19 and TRBJ2-3, is DGGITQSPKYLFRKEGQNVTLSCEQNLNHDAMYWYRQDPGQGLRLIYYSQIVNDFQKGDIAEGYSVSREKKESFPLTVTSAQKNPTAFYLCASGLGPDTQYFGPGTRLTVL.

This chain uses TRBV7-9 with TRBJ2-1; 9 bases are shared with TRBD2. J lost 6 bases, V lost 2 bases, and 5 bases had no gene match. Per the germline V gene, CDR1 is SEHNR and CDR2 is FQNEAQ (reference sequence). The CDR3 is made up of 15 amino acids. Here the CDR3 reads CASSLPGTSLNEQFF. Written as DNA, the CDR3 is TGTGCCAGCAGCTTACCCGGGACTAGCCTCAATGAGCAGTTCTTC.

V and J are TRBV19 and TRBJ2-2, with 12 positions matching TRBD2. CDR3 length: 16 residues. V shed 4 bases and J 4 bases; nucleotides not matched to a gene: 4. Germline loops: CDR1 LNHDA, CDR2 SQIVND (reference sequence). CDR3 DNA: TGTGCCAGTAGTACTGGACTAGCGGGGAGCACCGGGGAGCTGTTTTTT. Its protein product is CASSTGLAGSTGELFF.

The rearrangement joins TRBV7-8 to TRBJ2-7, with D possibly matching TRBD2 (5 bases). The germline gives CDR1 SGHVS, CDR2 FQNEAQ. The V and J ends lost 5 bases and 2 bases respectively, with 10 bases between them. CDR3 length: 13 amino acids. The CDR3 here is CASSRTSPYEQYF. The CDR3 nucleotides read TGTGCCAGCAGCCGGACTTCTCCCTACGAGCAGTACTTC.

This chain connects TRBV2 to TRBJ1-6; no clear D. Germline V lookup: CDR1 SNHLY, CDR2 FYNNEI. This CDR3 spans 15 amino acids. Trimming took off 4 bases at V and 8 bases at J, with 15 bases between the two ends. CDR3 nucleotide sequence: TGTGCCAGCAGTGGTGTTAGCAACCGAGATTCACCCCTCCACTTT. Amino acids: CASSGVSNRDSPLHF.

The rearrangement joins TRBV9 to TRBJ2-5; possibly TRBD2 for D (5 bases). Germline V CDR1 and CDR2: SGDLS, YYNGEE. The length of the CDR3 is 15 residues. Trimming stripped 1 base from V and 5 bases from J, with 15 bases between. The CDR3 coding sequence is TGTGCCAGCAGCGTACTTACTAGTCGAGGGGAGACCCAGTACTTC. It encodes CASSVLTSRGETQYF.

This chain joins TRBV11-2 and TRBJ1-1, with D perhaps matching TRBD1 (5 bases). CDR1 and CDR2 from the germline V gene are SGHAT and FQNNGV. The CDR3 is made up of 11 amino acids. V lost 6 bases and J 4 bases, leaving 6 bases between the germline ends. Written as DNA, the CDR3 is TGTGCCAGCAGTAGGGGCACTGAAGCTTTCTTT. It translates to CASSRGTEAFF.

The chain carries TRBV18 and TRBJ1-2; D gene ambiguous. The CDR3 contains 13 residues. CDR1 and CDR2 from the germline V gene are KGHSH and LQKENI. V shed 4 bases and J shed 2 bases, with 8 bases lying between them. The CDR3 here is CASSRTTNYGYTF. CDR3 sequence (DNA): TGTGCCAGCTCACGTACAACGAACTATGGCTACACCTTC.

The rearrangement links TRBV18 to TRBJ2-7; the match to TRBD1 covers 8 bases. Germline V gene sequence: CDR1 KGHSH, CDR2 LQKENI. CDR3 length: 15 amino acids. The J segment lost 0 bases and the V segment lost 3 bases, leaving 4 bases of the junction unmatched. CDR3 amino acids: CASSPGTGASYEQYF. CDR3 DNA: TGTGCCAGCTCACCCGGGACAGGTGCCTCCTACGAGCAGTACTTC.

This rearrangement joins TRBV27 to TRBJ2-7; 8 nucleotides line up with TRBD1. The CDR3 covers 14 residues. From germline, CDR1 is MNHEY and CDR2 SMNVEV (reference sequence). J was trimmed by 0 bases and V by 5 bases; bases with no gene match: 3. The CDR3 coding sequence is TGTGCCAGCAGTACAGGGGGTCCCTCCTACGAGCAGTACTTC. As protein: CASSTGGPSYEQYF.

This chain connects TRBV6-1 to TRBJ1-1; 7 positions agree with TRBD1. The CDR3 is made up of 13 amino acids. The V and J ends lost 10 bases and 2 bases, in that order; junction bases with no gene match: 7. Looked up from germline, CDR1 is MNHNS and CDR2 is SASEGT. For the CDR3, the DNA is TGTGCCACCCGGACAGGAAGAAACACTGAAGCTTTCTTT. This sequence encodes CATRTGRNTEAFF.